This T cell receptor beta chain is from a study of OX40 agonist ivuxolimab in advanced cancers. Study-level results: Some nonresponders likewise displayed low normalized T-cell clonal expansion. The specificity for antigen of the expanded peripheral T cells was not determined.

Blood specimens came from baseline, cycle 4 day 1, and cycle 7 day 1. Libraries were prepared by immunoSEQ multiplex PCR; TCRdb keeps only in-frame clonotypes and omits some of them. The table lists about 100,000 clones, 89% of them singletons. As for this clone: The target antigen is unknown.

Germline CDR1 SGHDN, CDR2 FVKESK. V lost 4 bases and J 0 bases, leaving 16 bases between the germline ends. CDR3 length equals 17 residues. This TCR was sampled from an adult with an advanced solid tumor such as melanoma, head and neck, liver or kidney cancer. The material was CD4+ or CD8+ T cells sorted from blood, obtained in a trial of the OX40 agonist ivuxolimab. The chain joins TRBV14 to TRBJ1-3, with a possible D match to TRBD1 (5 bases). CDR3 sequence reads: CASSRPPGLRSGNTIYF. The CDR3 DNA reads as TGTGCCAGCAGCCGACCTCCAGGGTTACGCTCTGGAAACACCATATATTTT. Based on the CDR3 plus reference TRBV14 and TRBJ1-3, the full variable domain is EAGVTQFPSHSVIEKGQTVTLRCDPISGHDNLYWYRRVMGKEIKFLLHFVKESKQDESGMPNNRFLAERTGGTYSTLKVQPAELEDSGVYFCASSRPPGLRSGNTIYFGEGSWLTVV.